This T cell receptor (beta chain) was identified during a study of blood T cell repertoires in COVID-19. The junction had 2 bases not matched to a gene; V was cut back by 2 bases and J by 1 base. The CDR3 consists of 15 residues. CDR1 is SGHRS and CDR2 is YFSETQ in the germline V gene. Authors' processing steps: Amplification with reference gene primers provided the estimates of nucleated cell counts. Assay: immunoSEQ multiplex PCR; the TCRdb copy retains only in-frame clones and omits some. Clone size and V and J calls were adopted from that table, with D and trimming inferred from the DNA. The sample holds 150,000 or so clones, approximately 80% seen once. This clone was seen a single time.

The TCR originated in a woman in her fifties or sixties in a cohort sampled during active or convalescent COVID-19. Specimen: peripheral blood. This chain joins TRBV5-1 and TRBJ2-3, with 9 bases identical to TRBD2. CDR3: CASSLAGGRTDTQYF. The CDR3 DNA is TGCGCCAGCAGCTTAGCGGGGGGCCGCACAGATACGCAGTATTTT.